This T cell receptor (beta chain) was found in a study of blood T cell repertoires in COVID-19. V gave up 6 bases and J gave up 5 bases; unmatched junction bases: 7. This CDR3 region has 15 residues. Germline V lookup: CDR1 MNHNY, CDR2 SVGAGI (reference sequence). The assay was immunoSEQ multiplex PCR, and TCRdb's table has in-frame clones only and misses some. The sample has about 77,000 clones, about 80% seen once. Sample: peripheral blood. The chain has TRBV6-6 and TRBJ1-6, with 7 nucleotides matching TRBD1. The clonotype comes from a woman between 65 and 79 years old with acute or convalescent COVID-19. CDR3 in DNA: TGTGCCAGCAGCCCCCGGGACAGAAATAATTCACCCCTCCACTTT. Protein sequence: CASSPRDRNNSPLHF.